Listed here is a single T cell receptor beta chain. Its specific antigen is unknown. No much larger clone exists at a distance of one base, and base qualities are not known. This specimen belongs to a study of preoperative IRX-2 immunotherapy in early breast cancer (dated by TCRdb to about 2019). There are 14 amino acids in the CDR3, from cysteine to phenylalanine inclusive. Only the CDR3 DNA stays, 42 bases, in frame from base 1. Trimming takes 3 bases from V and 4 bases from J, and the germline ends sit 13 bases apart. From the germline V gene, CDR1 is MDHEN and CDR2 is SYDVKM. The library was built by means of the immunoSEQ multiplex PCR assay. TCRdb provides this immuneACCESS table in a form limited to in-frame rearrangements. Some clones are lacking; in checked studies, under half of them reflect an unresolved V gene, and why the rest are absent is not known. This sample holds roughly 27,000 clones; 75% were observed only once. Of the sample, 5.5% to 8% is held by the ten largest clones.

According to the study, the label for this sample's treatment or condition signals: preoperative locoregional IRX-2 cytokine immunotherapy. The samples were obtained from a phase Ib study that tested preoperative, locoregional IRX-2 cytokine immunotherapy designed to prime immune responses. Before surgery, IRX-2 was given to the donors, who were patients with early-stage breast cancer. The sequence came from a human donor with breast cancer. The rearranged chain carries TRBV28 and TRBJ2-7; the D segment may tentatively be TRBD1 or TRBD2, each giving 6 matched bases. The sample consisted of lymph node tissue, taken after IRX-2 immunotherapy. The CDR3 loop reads CASSLGGSRYEQYF. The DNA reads TGTGCCAGCAGTTTGGGGGGCAGTCGATACGAGCAGTACTTC.